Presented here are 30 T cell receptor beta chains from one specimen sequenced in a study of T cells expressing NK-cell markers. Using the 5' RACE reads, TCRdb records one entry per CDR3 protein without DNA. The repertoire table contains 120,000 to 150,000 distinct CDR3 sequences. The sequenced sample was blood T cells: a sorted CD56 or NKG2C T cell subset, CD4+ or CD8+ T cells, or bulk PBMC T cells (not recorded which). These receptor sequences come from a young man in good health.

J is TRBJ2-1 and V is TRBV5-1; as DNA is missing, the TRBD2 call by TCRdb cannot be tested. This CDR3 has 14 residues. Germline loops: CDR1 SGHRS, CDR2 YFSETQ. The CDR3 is CASSLEEGFDEQFF.

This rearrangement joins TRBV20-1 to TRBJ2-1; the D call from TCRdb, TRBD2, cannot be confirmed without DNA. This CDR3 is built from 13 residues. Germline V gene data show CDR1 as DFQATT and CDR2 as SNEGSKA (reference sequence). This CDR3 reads CSARGGTHNEQFF.

The CDR3 loop is CAWLRPSGYNEQFF. This chain connects TRBV30 to TRBJ2-1; TCRdb's D call of TRBD2 is untestable without DNA. CDR3 size: 14 residues. CDR1 is GTSNPN and CDR2 is SVGIG in the germline V gene (reference sequence).

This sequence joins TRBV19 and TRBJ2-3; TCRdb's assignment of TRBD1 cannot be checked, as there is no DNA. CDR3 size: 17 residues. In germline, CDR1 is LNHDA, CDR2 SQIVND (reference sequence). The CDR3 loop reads CASSSREDREVADTQYF. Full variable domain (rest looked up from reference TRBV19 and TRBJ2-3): DGGITQSPKYLFRKEGQNVTLSCEQNLNHDAMYWYRQDPGQGLRLIYYSQIVNDFQKGDIAEGYSVSREKKESFPLTVTSAQKNPTAFYLCASSSREDREVADTQYFGPGTRLTVL.

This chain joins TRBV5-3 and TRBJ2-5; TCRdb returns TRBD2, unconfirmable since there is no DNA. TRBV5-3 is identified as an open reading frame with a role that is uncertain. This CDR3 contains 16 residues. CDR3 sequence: CASRWAGGPNRETQYF.

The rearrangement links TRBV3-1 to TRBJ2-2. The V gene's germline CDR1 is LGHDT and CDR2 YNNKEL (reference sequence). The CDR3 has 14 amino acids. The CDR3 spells CASSQQTNTGELFF.

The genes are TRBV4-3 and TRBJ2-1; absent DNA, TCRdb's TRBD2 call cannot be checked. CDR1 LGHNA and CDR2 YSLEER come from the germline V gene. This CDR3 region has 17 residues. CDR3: CASSQEAYASGYNEQFF.

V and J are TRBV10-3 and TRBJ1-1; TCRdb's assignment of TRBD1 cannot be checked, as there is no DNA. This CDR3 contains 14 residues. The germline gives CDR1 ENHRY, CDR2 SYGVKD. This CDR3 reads CAISERDRGWEAFF.

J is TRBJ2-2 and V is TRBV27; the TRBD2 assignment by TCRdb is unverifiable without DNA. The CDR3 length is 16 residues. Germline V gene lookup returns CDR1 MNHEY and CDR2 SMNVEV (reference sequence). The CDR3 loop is CASRLTSGRATGELFF.

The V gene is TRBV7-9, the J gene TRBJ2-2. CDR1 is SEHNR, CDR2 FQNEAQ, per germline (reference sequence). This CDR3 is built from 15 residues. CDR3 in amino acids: CASNLAGVSAGELFF.

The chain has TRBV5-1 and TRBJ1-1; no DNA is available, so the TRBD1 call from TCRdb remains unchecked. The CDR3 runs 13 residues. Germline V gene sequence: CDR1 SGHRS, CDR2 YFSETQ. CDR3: CASSRGQGTEAFF.

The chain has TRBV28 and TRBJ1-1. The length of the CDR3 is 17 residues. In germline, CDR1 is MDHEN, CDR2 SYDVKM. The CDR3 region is CASGTWLEAPTDTEAFF. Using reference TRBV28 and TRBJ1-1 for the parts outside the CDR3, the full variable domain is DVKVTQSSRYLVKRTGEKVFLECVQDMDHENMFWYRQDPGLGLRLIYFSYDVKMKEKGDIPEGYSVSREKKERFSLILESASTNQTSMYLCASGTWLEAPTDTEAFFGQGTRLTVV.

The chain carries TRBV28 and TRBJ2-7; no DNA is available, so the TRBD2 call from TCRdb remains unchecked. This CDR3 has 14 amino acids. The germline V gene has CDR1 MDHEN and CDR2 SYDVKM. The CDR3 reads CASSPAGEFYEQYF. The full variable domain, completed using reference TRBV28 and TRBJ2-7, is DVKVTQSSRYLVKRTGEKVFLECVQDMDHENMFWYRQDPGLGLRLIYFSYDVKMKEKGDIPEGYSVSREKKERFSLILESASTNQTSMYLCASSPAGEFYEQYFGPGTRLTVT.

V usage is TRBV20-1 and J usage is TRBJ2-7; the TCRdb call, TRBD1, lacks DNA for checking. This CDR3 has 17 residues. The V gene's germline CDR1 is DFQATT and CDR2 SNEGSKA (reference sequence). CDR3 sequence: CSARDPKGGSRRYEQYF.

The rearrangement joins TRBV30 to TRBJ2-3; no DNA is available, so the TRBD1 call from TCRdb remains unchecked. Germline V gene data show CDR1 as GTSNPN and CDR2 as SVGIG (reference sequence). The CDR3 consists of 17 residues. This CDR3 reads CAWSQLTAPWDTDTQYF.

CDR3 protein: CSARDDSTRELFF. This chain joins TRBV20-1 and TRBJ2-2; TCRdb's D call of TRBD1 is untestable without DNA. The CDR3 loop spans 13 amino acids. Germline lookup yields CDR1 DFQATT and CDR2 SNEGSKA (reference sequence).

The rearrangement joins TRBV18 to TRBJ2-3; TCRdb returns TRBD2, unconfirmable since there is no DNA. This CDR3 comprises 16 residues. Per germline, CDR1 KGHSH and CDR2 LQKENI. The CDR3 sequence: CASSPFGGRAPDTQYF.

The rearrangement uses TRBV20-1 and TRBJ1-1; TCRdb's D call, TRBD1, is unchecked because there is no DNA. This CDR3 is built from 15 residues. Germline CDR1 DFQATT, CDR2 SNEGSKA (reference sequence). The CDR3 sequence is CSAREKWQGLSEAFF.

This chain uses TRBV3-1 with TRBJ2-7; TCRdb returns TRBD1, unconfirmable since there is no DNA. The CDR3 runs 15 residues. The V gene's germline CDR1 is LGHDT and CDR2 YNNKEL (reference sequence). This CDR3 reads CASSPGGTGFNEQYF.

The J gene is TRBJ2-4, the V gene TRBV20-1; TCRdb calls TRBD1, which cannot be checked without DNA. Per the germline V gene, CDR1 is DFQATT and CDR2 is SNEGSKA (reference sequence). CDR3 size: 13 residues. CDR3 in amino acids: CSASLRTLDIQYF.

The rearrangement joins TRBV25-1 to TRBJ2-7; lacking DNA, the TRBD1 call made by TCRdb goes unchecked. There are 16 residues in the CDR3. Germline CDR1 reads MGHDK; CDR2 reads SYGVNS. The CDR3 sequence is CASSELEGQFSYEQYF.

The CDR3 is CASSRGNTGELFF. The V and J genes are TRBV5-4 and TRBJ2-2. The CDR3 length is 13 residues. CDR1 is SGHNT, CDR2 YYREEE, per germline (reference sequence).

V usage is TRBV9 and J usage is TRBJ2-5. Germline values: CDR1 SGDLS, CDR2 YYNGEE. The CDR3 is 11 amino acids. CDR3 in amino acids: CASSVDETQYF.

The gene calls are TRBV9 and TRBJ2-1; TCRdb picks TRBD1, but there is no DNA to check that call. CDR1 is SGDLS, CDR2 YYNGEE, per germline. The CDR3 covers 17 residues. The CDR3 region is CASSGPGLGSSYNEQFF.

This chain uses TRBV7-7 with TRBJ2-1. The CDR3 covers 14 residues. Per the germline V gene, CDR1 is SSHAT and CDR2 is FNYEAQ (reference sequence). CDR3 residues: CASSLAGFDNEQFF.

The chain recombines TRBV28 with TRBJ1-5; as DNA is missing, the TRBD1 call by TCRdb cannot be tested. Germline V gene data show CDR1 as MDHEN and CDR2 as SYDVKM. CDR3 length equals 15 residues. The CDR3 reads CASSPRTGSNQPQHF. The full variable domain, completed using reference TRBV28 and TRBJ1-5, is DVKVTQSSRYLVKRTGEKVFLECVQDMDHENMFWYRQDPGLGLRLIYFSYDVKMKEKGDIPEGYSVSREKKERFSLILESASTNQTSMYLCASSPRTGSNQPQHFGDGTRLSIL.

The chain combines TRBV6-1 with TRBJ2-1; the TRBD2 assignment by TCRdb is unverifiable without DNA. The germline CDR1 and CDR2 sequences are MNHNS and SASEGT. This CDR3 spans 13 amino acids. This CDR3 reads CASRGTSDNEQFF.

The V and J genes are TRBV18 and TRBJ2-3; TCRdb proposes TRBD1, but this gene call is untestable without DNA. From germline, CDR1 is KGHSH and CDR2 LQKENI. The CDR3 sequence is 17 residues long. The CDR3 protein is CASSPPGQGTLTDTQYF.

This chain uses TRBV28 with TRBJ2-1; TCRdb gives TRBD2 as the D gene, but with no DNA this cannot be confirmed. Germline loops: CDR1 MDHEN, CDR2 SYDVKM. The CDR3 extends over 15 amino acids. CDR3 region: CASSPLDSINNEQFF.

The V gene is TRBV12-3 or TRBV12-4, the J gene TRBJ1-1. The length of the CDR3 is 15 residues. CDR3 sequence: CASSPTYGFNTEAFF.